The TCR beta chain under discussion was sequenced for a study of identical twins' blood T cells. TCRdb re-analysed the 5' RACE reads in MiXCR, keeping a single row per CDR3 protein. The data show around 380,000 distinct CDR3 sequences, roughly 28% seen once. V lost 6 bases and J lost 3; bases outside the gene matches: 10. The CDR3 sequence is 15 residues long. Germline-derived CDR1 and CDR2 are ENHRY and SYGVKD. The V call is TRBV10-3, the J call TRBJ1-2, with 7 bases fitting TRBD1. The sequenced material came from PBMCs. This sequence was found in a woman aged 18-55 years in good health. The CDR3 region has the DNA TGTGCCATCAGGGAGGGACAGCGGTTGGACTATGGCTACACCTTC. Its translation: CAIREGQRLDYGYTF.